Following are 28 T cell receptor beta chains from one sample sequenced in a study of blood T cell repertoires in COVID-19. Some clones are missing from TCRdb's copy, which holds only in-frame ones; the method was immunoSEQ multiplex PCR. The sample carries fewer than 350,000 clones, 80% to 95% recorded once. The sequencing sample was made of peripheral blood. These TCRs come from a woman younger than 45 with COVID-19, enrolled during active disease.

The chain combines TRBV4-2 with TRBJ2-3, with D maybe TRBD2 (5 bases). CDR3 size: 12 residues. The V end lost 0 bases, the J end lost 8 bases, and 6 bases lay between the germline ends. The germline gives CDR1 LGHNA, CDR2 YNFKEQ. The CDR3 spells CASSQEGSTQYF. Written as DNA, the CDR3 is TGTGCCAGCAGCCAAGAGGGGAGTACGCAGTATTTT.

This chain uses TRBV3-1 (or the pseudogene TRBV3-2) with TRBJ2-1, with 7 bases that match TRBD2. This CDR3 contains 15 residues. V lost 1 base and J lost 0; bases outside the gene matches: 0. The germline gives CDR1 LGHDT, CDR2 YNNKEL (reference sequence). The CDR3 region is CASSQGGGSYNEQFF. The CDR3 coding sequence is TGTGCCAGCAGCCAAGGGGGGGGCTCCTACAATGAGCAGTTCTTC.

The J gene is TRBJ1-1, the V gene TRBV19; TRBD1 matches at 9 bases. With V trimmed by 3 bases and J by 5 bases, 10 bases remained unmatched. The CDR3 contains 16 residues. The germline CDR1 and CDR2 sequences are LNHDA and SQIVND (reference sequence). CDR3 DNA sequence: TGTGCCAGTAGTATGTCCACGACAGGGGGAAGGACTGAAGCTTTCTTT. Translated, it gives CASSMSTTGGRTEAFF.

V is TRBV19 and J is TRBJ2-1; 10 bases are shared with TRBD2. The length of the CDR3 is 17 residues. V was pared by 1 base and J by 10 bases, with 13 bases of the junction left unmatched. Germline CDR1 reads LNHDA; CDR2 reads SQIVND (reference sequence). CDR3 in amino acids: CASSIGAGLAVPGEQFF. The CDR3 region has the DNA TGTGCCAGTAGTATAGGGGCCGGACTAGCGGTGCCGGGGGAGCAGTTCTTC.

This clone was seen just once. The chain has TRBV5-6 and TRBJ2-7, with no clear D. Germline V gene lookup returns CDR1 SGHDT and CDR2 YYEEEE. Trimming stripped 3 bases from V and 2 bases from J, with 12 bases between. There are 14 residues in the CDR3. CDR3 in amino acids: CASSSPVSTYEQYF. For the CDR3, the DNA is TGTGCCAGCAGCTCCCCCGTAAGCACCTACGAGCAGTACTTC.

With respect to this clone: Other DNA sequences in the sample encode the same CDR3. The chain joins TRBV9 to TRBJ2-7; the match to TRBD2 covers 10 bases. CDR1 is SGDLS and CDR2 is YYNGEE in the germline V gene. Losses at the gene ends were 0 bases for V and 3 bases for J; bases not matched to a gene: 3. The CDR3 consists of 15 residues. CDR3 nucleotide sequence: TGTGCCAGCAGCGTAGGCCTAGCGGGGGACTACGAGCAGTACTTC. It yields the protein CASSVGLAGDYEQYF.

The rearrangement joins TRBV7-8 to TRBJ2-3, with D possibly being TRBD2 (6 bases). Germline V CDR1 and CDR2: SGHVS, FQNEAQ. Trimming shortened V by 5 bases and J by 0 bases, and 21 bases separated the two germline ends. The CDR3 sequence is 18 residues long. The chain's CDR3 is CASSILSGLAVSTDTQYF. Here the CDR3 DNA reads TGTGCCAGCAGCATATTATCGGGGTTAGCGGTTAGCACAGATACGCAGTATTTT.

The J gene is TRBJ2-7, the V gene TRBV28; 9 bases are a match to TRBD2. This CDR3 region has 14 residues. In germline, CDR1 is MDHEN, CDR2 SYDVKM. V shed 7 bases, J shed 7 bases, and the junction held 11 bases outside the gene matches. The CDR3 loop is CASKNAGLAGEQYF. DNA of the CDR3: TGTGCCAGCAAAAACGCGGGGCTAGCGGGGGAGCAGTACTTC.

The chain recombines TRBV12-5 with TRBJ2-3; D possibly corresponds to TRBD2 (5 bases). CDR1 and CDR2 (germline): LGHNT, FRNRAP. Trimming shortened V by 0 bases and J by 5 bases, and 6 bases separated the two germline ends. This CDR3 has 13 residues. CDR3 in DNA: TGTGCTAGTGGTTTGGTACTAGGAGATACGCAGTATTTT. This gives the protein CASGLVLGDTQYF.

Notes on this clone: One end of the junction is discordant with germline, which a read error may explain. Other DNA sequences within the sample encode an identical CDR3. The chain joins TRBV24-1 to TRBJ2-1, with a weak D call TRBD2 (5 bases). This CDR3 region has 15 residues. The germline gives CDR1 KGHDR, CDR2 SFDVKD. In DNA, the CDR3 is TGTGCCACTAGTGATTTGCAAGCTCGGGGCAATGAGCAGTTCTTC. This translates into CATSDLQARGNEQFF.

The chain carries TRBV3-1 (or the pseudogene TRBV3-2) and TRBJ1-6, with D perhaps matching TRBD1 (6 bases). The CDR3 sequence is 16 residues long. Between the trimmed V and J ends, which lost 3 bases and 0 bases, there was a span of 9 bases. Germline V gives CDR1 LGHDT, CDR2 YNNKEL (reference sequence). The CDR3 DNA is TGTGCCAGCAGCCAGGGACATCTCTCCTATAATTCACCCCTCCACTTT. Translated: CASSQGHLSYNSPLHF.

The DNA for the CDR3 is TGTGCCAGCAGCGTAGCTGGCAGGTCTGGCTACACCTTC. Residues: CASSVAGRSGYTF. This rearrangement joins TRBV9 to TRBJ1-2, with D unresolved. Trimming left V 0 bases short and J 7 bases short, with 10 bases between. Germline lookup yields CDR1 SGDLS and CDR2 YYNGEE. This CDR3 is 13 amino acids long.

This clone appeared a few times. The gene calls are TRBV3-1 (or the pseudogene TRBV3-2) and TRBJ1-2; D possibly corresponds to TRBD1 (5 bases). Trimming took off 1 base at V and 0 bases at J, with 15 bases between the two ends. The length of the CDR3 is 17 residues. Per the germline V gene, CDR1 is LGHDT and CDR2 is YNNKEL (reference sequence). CDR3 protein: CASSQGAFRDTNYGYTF. The DNA of the CDR3 is TGTGCCAGCAGCCAAGGAGCTTTCAGGGATACTAACTATGGCTACACCTTC.

J is TRBJ2-2 and V is TRBV7-9; maybe TRBD1 (5 bases). Germline V gives CDR1 SEHNR, CDR2 FQNEAQ (reference sequence). This CDR3 has 17 residues. Trimming removed 0 bases at V and 7 bases at J, with 18 bases between. The CDR3 DNA sequence: TGTGCCAGCAGCTTAGCGGCAACCAAAGGGGCCGACGGGGAGCTGTTTTTT. This codes for CASSLAATKGADGELFF.

This rearrangement joins TRBV11-2 to TRBJ2-3, with 9 nucleotides matching TRBD1. J gave up 1 base and V 5 bases, and 1 base lay outside the gene matches. This CDR3 has 14 residues. CDR1 SGHAT and CDR2 FQNNGV come from the germline V gene. CDR3 sequence (DNA): TGTGCCAGCAGCCGACAGGGGGGCACAGATACGCAGTATTTT. Amino acid sequence: CASSRQGGTDTQYF.

This chain uses TRBV27 with TRBJ1-5; D is possibly TRBD1 (5 bases). The CDR3 is made up of 15 amino acids. Between the trimmed V and J ends, which lost 2 bases and 5 bases, there was a span of 13 bases. Germline V gene lookup returns CDR1 MNHEY and CDR2 SMNVEV (reference sequence). The CDR3 nucleotides are TGTGCCAGCAGTTTAAGAGGCAGGGCTGATCAGCCCCAGCATTTT. Translated: CASSLRGRADQPQHF.

The chain combines TRBV5-6 with TRBJ1-6; the D gene is possibly TRBD1 (6 bases). The CDR3 length is 15 residues. Germline V lookup: CDR1 SGHDT, CDR2 YYEEEE. The ends were cut back, 0 bases at V and 11 bases at J, with 15 bases in the middle. The CDR3 spells CASSLGGQDHPPLHF. The CDR3 DNA reads TGTGCCAGCAGCTTGGGGGGGCAAGATCATCCACCCCTCCACTTT. The full variable domain, with the rest looked up from reference TRBV5-6 and TRBJ1-6, is DAGVTQSPTHLIKTRGQQVTLRCSPKSGHDTVSWYQQALGQGPQFIFQYYEEEERQRGNFPDRFSGHQFPNYSSELNVNALLLGDSALYLCASSLGGQDHPPLHFGNGTRLTVT.

The rearrangement links TRBV14 to TRBJ2-2; D is ambiguous. CDR3 length: 17 amino acids. CDR1 SGHDN and CDR2 FVKESK come from the germline V gene. V gave up 1 base and J gave up 4 bases, with 16 bases separating them. Here the CDR3 DNA reads TGTGCCAGCAGCCAAGGCCCAGTCTTGGCCTCCACCGGGGAGCTGTTTTTT. Translating gives CASSQGPVLASTGELFF. Complete variable domain (other parts from reference TRBV14 and TRBJ2-2): EAGVTQFPSHSVIEKGQTVTLRCDPISGHDNLYWYRRVMGKEIKFLLHFVKESKQDESGMPNNRFLAERTGGTYSTLKVQPAELEDSGVYFCASSQGPVLASTGELFFGEGSRLTVL.

This rearrangement joins TRBV19 to TRBJ1-4; 7 positions agree with TRBD1. The V gene's germline CDR1 is LNHDA and CDR2 SQIVND (reference sequence). CDR3 length: 14 amino acids. V lost 3 bases and J lost 6; bases outside the gene matches: 4. The CDR3 region has the DNA TGTGCCAGTAGTATCGACAGGGTTGATGAAAAACTGTTTTTT. Translation: CASSIDRVDEKLFF.

This clone was seen just once. The chain recombines TRBV24-1 with TRBJ2-2; tentative D call: TRBD2 (5 bases). V shed 1 base and J shed 5 bases, with 16 bases lying between them. The CDR3 has 17 amino acids. Germline V CDR1 and CDR2: KGHDR, SFDVKD. CDR3 loop: CATSDLGKGSGTGELFF. CDR3 DNA sequence: TGTGCCACCAGTGATTTAGGGAAAGGGTCGGGAACCGGGGAGCTGTTTTTT.

The V and J genes are TRBV7-2 and TRBJ2-2; 8 positions agree with TRBD2. CDR1 SGHTA and CDR2 FQGNSA come from the germline V gene. V lost 6 bases to trimming and J lost 5 bases; unmatched junction nucleotides: 14. The CDR3 totals 17 residues. CDR3 in amino acids: CASSQAAAGLVTGELFF. CDR3 sequence (DNA): TGTGCCAGCAGTCAAGCGGCGGCGGGACTAGTTACCGGGGAGCTGTTTTTT.

The gene calls are TRBV5-4 and TRBJ2-7; TRBD2 aligns across 13 bases. Germline CDR1 SGHNT, CDR2 YYREEE (reference sequence). The CDR3 consists of 17 residues. Germline trimming cut 4 bases from V and 7 bases from J; bases unmatched to any gene: 14. This CDR3 is CASSPTWGLAGRGEQYF. The CDR3 DNA reads as TGTGCCAGCAGCCCCACATGGGGACTAGCGGGAAGGGGGGAGCAGTACTTC.

The gene calls are TRBV3-1 (or the pseudogene TRBV3-2) and TRBJ2-7; tentatively, D is TRBD1 (6 bases). CDR3 length: 15 amino acids. From germline, CDR1 is LGHDT and CDR2 YNNKEL (reference sequence). The V and J ends lost 1 base and 2 bases respectively, with 12 bases between them. The CDR3 sequence: CASSQGFGTPYEQYF. CDR3 DNA sequence: TGTGCCAGCAGCCAAGGGTTCGGGACACCCTACGAGCAGTACTTC.

The J gene is TRBJ2-7, the V gene TRBV28; the D gene is possibly TRBD1 (5 bases). The V and J ends lost 2 bases and 1 base respectively, with 9 bases between them. This CDR3 contains 14 residues. Per germline, CDR1 MDHEN and CDR2 SYDVKM. This chain's CDR3 is CASSLSQGSYEQYF. For the CDR3, the DNA is TGTGCCAGCAGTTTAAGTCAGGGTTCCTACGAGCAGTACTTC. Filled out from reference TRBV28 and TRBJ2-7, the complete variable domain reads DVKVTQSSRYLVKRTGEKVFLECVQDMDHENMFWYRQDPGLGLRLIYFSYDVKMKEKGDIPEGYSVSREKKERFSLILESASTNQTSMYLCASSLSQGSYEQYFGPGTRLTVT.

The chain links TRBV7-9 to TRBJ1-5; D might be TRBD1 (5 bases). Germline values: CDR1 SEHNR, CDR2 FQNEAQ (reference sequence). The CDR3 runs to 19 residues. V was cut by 2 bases and J by 0 bases, with 20 bases left in between. Here the CDR3 DNA reads TGTGCCAGCAGCTTATACGCGGGGCAGGCCGCTTATAGCAATCAGCCCCAGCATTTT. Encoded protein: CASSLYAGQAAYSNQPQHF.

CDR3 loop: CASNGGEAAYEQYF. For the CDR3, the DNA is TGTGCCAGTAATGGAGGCGAAGCCGCCTACGAGCAGTACTTC. J is TRBJ2-7 and V is TRBV19; perhaps TRBD2 as D (5 bases). CDR1 and CDR2 from the germline V gene are LNHDA and SQIVND (reference sequence). The CDR3 extends over 14 amino acids. V lost 7 bases to trimming and J lost 2 bases, with 15 bases between them.

The V and J genes are TRBV19 and TRBJ1-1, with D possibly matching TRBD1 (6 bases). Germline values: CDR1 LNHDA, CDR2 SQIVND (reference sequence). Trimming removed 1 base at V and 0 bases at J, with 15 bases between. This CDR3 is built from 17 residues. The CDR3 sequence: CASSIGDTSMMNTEAFF. DNA of the CDR3: TGTGCCAGTAGTATAGGGGACACGAGCATGATGAACACTGAAGCTTTCTTT.

This chain links TRBV6-2 or TRBV6-3 with TRBJ2-7, with D possibly matching TRBD2 (6 bases). V was shortened by 5 bases and J by 6 bases, with 14 bases between the two germline ends. This CDR3 contains 13 residues. Germline assignment: CDR1 MNHEY and CDR2 SVGEGT. This chain's CDR3 is CASSRGSSREQYF. CDR3 DNA: TGTGCCAGCAGTCGGGGGTCCTCCCGCGAGCAGTACTTC.